This TCR beta chain was profiled in a study of T-cell reconstitution after alpha-beta-depleted transplantation in children. V was trimmed by 7 bases and J by 0 bases, leaving 13 bases between them. The CDR3 is 14 residues long. The V gene's germline CDR1 is MNHEY and CDR2 SMNVEV (reference sequence). A TCRbeta library incorporating unique molecular identifiers was prepared. Each CDR3 protein is one row after TCRdb ran MiXCR on the PCR reads. Altogether 900,000 or so distinct CDR3 sequences are present, around 15% being singletons, with the ten largest covering roughly 4.8%. Sequenced here: PBMCs, mostly from graft donor cells, sampled 360 days after TCRalphabeta/CD19-depleted stem cell transplant. The chain joins TRBV27 to TRBJ2-7; D uncertain. The TCR was taken from a male patient younger than 18 who had a stem cell transplant for acute lymphoblastic leukemia, so the T cells may come from the graft donor. The CDR3 region has the DNA TGTGCCAGCAAGGAGAGGCTGACCTCCTACGAGCAGTACTTC. Translation: CASKERLTSYEQYF.